These T cell receptor beta chains were read from a single sample in a study of blood T cell repertoires in COVID-19. TCRdb's copy holds only in-frame clones and misses some; the assay was immunoSEQ multiplex PCR. The table includes 45,000 to 55,000 clones, roughly three quarters detected once. Input material: peripheral blood. Source of these receptors: a human donor with active or convalescent COVID-19. The donor label of this sample is uncertain. CDR3s include the opening cysteine and the closing phenylalanine or tryptophan. The order of the fields is V gene, clone size, J gene, D gene, CDR3 length, CDR3 DNA, CDR3 protein. A D gene is named only where the DNA matches it firmly. Size tells how often a clone was seen (once, few, many) or the class of an expanded clone, and some rows leave it out.

V gene: TRBV5-4
clone size: -
J gene: TRBJ1-4
D gene: -
CDR3 length: 15
CDR3 DNA: TGTGCCAGCAGCTTACCAGGATCCACTGGGGAAAAACTGTTTTTT
CDR3 protein: CASSLPGSTGEKLFF

V gene: TRBV18
clone size: -
J gene: TRBJ2-1
D gene: TRBD2
CDR3 length: 18
CDR3 DNA: TGTGCCAGCTCATCGGGGGGACAGTTTAGCGGGAGCATCAATGAGCAGTTCTTC
CDR3 protein: CASSSGGQFSGSINEQFF

V gene: TRBV7-9
clone size: -
J gene: TRBJ1-3
D gene: TRBD1
CDR3 length: 15
CDR3 DNA: TGTGCCAGCAGTCCGACAGGGGGTTCTGGAAACACCATATATTTT
CDR3 protein: CASSPTGGSGNTIYF

V gene: TRBV9
clone size: once
J gene: TRBJ1-1
D gene: -
CDR3 length: 13
CDR3 DNA: TGTGCCAGCAGCGTAGCGGATGGACGAGGGGCTTTCTTT
CDR3 protein: CASSVADGRGAFF

V gene: TRBV4-2
clone size: -
J gene: TRBJ2-3
D gene: -
CDR3 length: 15
CDR3 DNA: TGTGCCAGCAGCCGAGGAAATCCTTCAACAGATACGCAGTATTTT
CDR3 protein: CASSRGNPSTDTQYF

V gene: TRBV5-8
clone size: -
J gene: TRBJ1-6
D gene: -
CDR3 length: 15
CDR3 DNA: TGTGCCAGCAGCTTGGTCGGGCGGGATAATTCACCCCTCCACTTT
CDR3 protein: CASSLVGRDNSPLHF

V gene: TRBV10-2
clone size: -
J gene: TRBJ1-4
D gene: TRBD1
CDR3 length: 15
CDR3 DNA: TGCGCCAGCAGGAAGCCCGGGACAGGGGAGGAAAAACTGTTTTTT
CDR3 protein: CASRKPGTGEEKLFF

V gene: TRBV13
clone size: -
J gene: TRBJ2-1
D gene: TRBD2
CDR3 length: 20
CDR3 DNA: TGTGCCAGCAGCGAAAAAGATTTAGCGGGAGGGCATATCTCCTACAATGAGCAGTTCTTC
CDR3 protein: CASSEKDLAGGHISYNEQFF

V gene: TRBV6-5
clone size: -
J gene: TRBJ2-7
D gene: TRBD2
CDR3 length: 14
CDR3 DNA: TGTGCCAGCAGAACTAGCGGGAGCTCCTACGAGCAGTACTTC
CDR3 protein: CASRTSGSSYEQYF

V gene: TRBV15
clone size: -
J gene: TRBJ1-5
D gene: TRBD1
CDR3 length: 15
CDR3 DNA: TGTGCCACCAGCTCGGGGACAGGCCGCAATCAGCCCCAGCATTTT
CDR3 protein: CATSSGTGRNQPQHF

V gene: TRBV5-1
clone size: few
J gene: TRBJ1-2
D gene: TRBD1
CDR3 length: 13
CDR3 DNA: TGCGCCAGCAGCCTGGGACAGGAACTTGGCTACACCTTC
CDR3 protein: CASSLGQELGYTF

V gene: TRBV7-2
clone size: few
J gene: TRBJ2-2
D gene: TRBD2
CDR3 length: 13
CDR3 DNA: TGTGCCAGCAGCCCAAGCGGGGGAGGGGAGCTGTTTTTT
CDR3 protein: CASSPSGGGELFF

V gene: TRBV30
clone size: -
J gene: TRBJ2-7
D gene: TRBD2
CDR3 length: 15
CDR3 DNA: TGTGCCTGGGGGACTAGCGGGAGTCCCCTGGAAGAGCAGTACTTC
CDR3 protein: CAWGTSGSPLEEQYF

V gene: TRBV19
clone size: -
J gene: TRBJ1-5
D gene: -
CDR3 length: 13
CDR3 DNA: TGTGCCAGTAGTACCGTTCTACAGGGGCCCCAGCATTTT
CDR3 protein: CASSTVLQGPQHF

V gene: TRBV4-1
clone size: -
J gene: TRBJ2-1
D gene: TRBD1
CDR3 length: 16
CDR3 DNA: TGCGCCAGCAGCCAAGATTACGGGACAGGGCGCAATGAGCAGTTCTTC
CDR3 protein: CASSQDYGTGRNEQFF

V gene: TRBV19
clone size: once
J gene: TRBJ1-5
D gene: TRBD1
CDR3 length: 15
CDR3 DNA: TGTGCCAGTAGTAGATCCTGGACAGGGGATCAGCCCCAGCATTTT
CDR3 protein: CASSRSWTGDQPQHF

V gene: TRBV6-1
clone size: -
J gene: TRBJ1-6
D gene: -
CDR3 length: 14
CDR3 DNA: TGTGCCAGCAGTTCAACGGGGGGTGGCTCACCCCTCCACTTT
CDR3 protein: CASSSTGGGSPLHF

V gene: TRBV3-1/TRBV3-2
clone size: -
J gene: TRBJ2-3
D gene: -
CDR3 length: 13
CDR3 DNA: TGTGCCAGCAGCCCCCGAGGGACAGATACGCAGTATTTT
CDR3 protein: CASSPRGTDTQYF

V gene: TRBV27
clone size: -
J gene: TRBJ2-2
D gene: TRBD2
CDR3 length: 15
CDR3 DNA: TGTGCCAGCAGTTTTGCGGGAGGTGGCACCGGGGAGCTGTTTTTT
CDR3 protein: CASSFAGGGTGELFF

V gene: TRBV9
clone size: -
J gene: TRBJ2-2
D gene: -
CDR3 length: 13
CDR3 DNA: TGTGCCAGCAGCGTAGTGCGGACCGGGGAGCTGTTTTTT
CDR3 protein: CASSVVRTGELFF

V gene: TRBV7-3
clone size: -
J gene: TRBJ1-2
D gene: -
CDR3 length: 14
CDR3 DNA: TGTGCCAGCAGCTTAGGCCCGACTAACTATGGCTACACCTTC
CDR3 protein: CASSLGPTNYGYTF

V gene: TRBV7-3
clone size: -
J gene: TRBJ2-1
D gene: -
CDR3 length: 16
CDR3 DNA: TGTGCCAGCAGCTTAACGTATCTAGCGTCCTACAATGAGCAGTTCTTC
CDR3 protein: CASSLTYLASYNEQFF

V gene: TRBV7-9
clone size: large
J gene: TRBJ1-3
D gene: TRBD1
CDR3 length: 15
CDR3 DNA: TGTGCCAGCAGCTATGGACAGGGTTCAGGAAACACCATATATTTT
CDR3 protein: CASSYGQGSGNTIYF

V gene: TRBV28
clone size: -
J gene: TRBJ1-2
D gene: TRBD1
CDR3 length: 14
CDR3 DNA: TGTGCCAGCAGTCCAGGAGGGGGCTTTTATGGCTACACCTTC
CDR3 protein: CASSPGGGFYGYTF

V gene: TRBV19
clone size: -
J gene: TRBJ1-2
D gene: -
CDR3 length: 13
CDR3 DNA: TGTGCCAGTAGTATGGACAGTTCATATGGCTACACCTTC
CDR3 protein: CASSMDSSYGYTF

V gene: TRBV7-3
clone size: few
J gene: TRBJ2-3
D gene: -
CDR3 length: 12
CDR3 DNA: TGTGCCAGCAGTCCATCCACAGATACGCAGTATTTT
CDR3 protein: CASSPSTDTQYF

V gene: TRBV7-9
clone size: -
J gene: TRBJ2-7
D gene: TRBD1
CDR3 length: 15
CDR3 DNA: TGTGCCAGCAGCCCCAGACAGGGGACGGACTTTAAGCAGTACTTC
CDR3 protein: CASSPRQGTDFKQYF

V gene: TRBV4-1
clone size: -
J gene: TRBJ2-1
D gene: TRBD1
CDR3 length: 15
CDR3 DNA: TGCGCCAGCAGCGCGGGACAGGGGCCCTACAATGAGCAGTTCTTC
CDR3 protein: CASSAGQGPYNEQFF

V gene: TRBV24-1
clone size: -
J gene: TRBJ2-1
D gene: TRBD1
CDR3 length: 16
CDR3 DNA: TGTGCCACCAGTGGAAACAGGGGGCAACGATTGAATGAGCAGTTCTTC
CDR3 protein: CATSGNRGQRLNEQFF

V gene: TRBV6-5
clone size: -
J gene: TRBJ1-5
D gene: -
CDR3 length: 13
CDR3 DNA: TGTGCCAGCAAACAGTACAGCAATCAGCCCCAGCATTTT
CDR3 protein: CASKQYSNQPQHF

V gene: TRBV14
clone size: -
J gene: TRBJ2-2
D gene: TRBD2
CDR3 length: 14
CDR3 DNA: TGTGCCAGCAGCCTAAGCGGGAGCGGCGGGGAGCTGTTTTTT
CDR3 protein: CASSLSGSGGELFF